Each of the 31 T cell receptor beta chains below was sequenced from the same sample in a study of PD-1 blockade in classical Hodgkin lymphoma. Time point in this sample: cycle 4 day 1 (C4D1), after more than 5 weeks of nivolumab. Relapse was seen in all patients after autologous stem cell transplantation, and brentuximab vedotin exposure was variable. The method was immunoSEQ multiplex PCR; TCRdb's version includes in-frame clones alone and lacks a portion of them. The sample lists about 93,000 clones; roughly 73% were seen once. Sample: peripheral blood mononuclear cells (PBMCs), taken before the fourth cycle of nivolumab. The receptors here all came from a human donor with classical Hodgkin lymphoma.

The V call is TRBV2, the J call TRBJ2-5, with 7 bases lining up with TRBD2. Germline assignment: CDR1 SNHLY and CDR2 FYNNEI. V shed 1 base, J shed 4 bases, and the junction held 3 bases outside the gene matches. The CDR3 runs 14 residues. The CDR3 bases are TGTGCCAGCAGTGAAGACGGGGGGACAGAGACCCAGTACTTC. Translating gives CASSEDGGTETQYF. Variable domain in full (rest from reference TRBV2 and TRBJ2-5): EPEVTQTPSHQVTQMGQEVILRCVPISNHLYFYWYRQILGQKVEFLVSFYNNEISEKSEIFDDQFSVERPDGSNFTLKIRSTKLEDSAMYFCASSEDGGTETQYFGPGTRLLVL.

The genes are TRBV9 and TRBJ1-2, with unresolved D. Trimming stripped 4 bases from V and 7 bases from J, with 20 bases between. Germline V gives CDR1 SGDLS, CDR2 YYNGEE. CDR3 size: 15 residues. The CDR3 is CASSPLAGSFGGYTF. CDR3 DNA sequence: TGTGCCAGCAGCCCTCTTGCGGGGTCCTTCGGTGGCTACACCTTC.

This chain connects TRBV28 to TRBJ2-4, with TRBD1 matching 7 bases. Trimming removed 6 bases from V and 0 bases from J; junction bases left unmatched: 8. Per germline, CDR1 MDHEN and CDR2 SYDVKM. This CDR3 has 16 amino acids. The CDR3 here is CASSRQGTLAKNIQYF. CDR3 sequence (DNA): TGTGCCAGCAGCAGACAGGGTACCTTAGCCAAAAACATTCAGTACTTC.

This clone was detected a few times. This chain links TRBV7-9 with TRBJ2-7, with TRBD1 matching 9 bases. Germline loops: CDR1 SEHNR, CDR2 FQNEAQ (reference sequence). CDR3 length: 18 amino acids. The V and J ends lost 0 bases and 0 bases, in that order; junction bases with no gene match: 9. This CDR3 reads CASSLARGQGRNSYEQYF. The CDR3 DNA sequence: TGTGCCAGCAGCTTAGCGAGGGGACAGGGCCGTAACTCCTACGAGCAGTACTTC.

The chain uses TRBV18 and TRBJ1-5; 11 nucleotides align to TRBD1. V shed 4 bases and J 0 bases; nucleotides not matched to a gene: 14. CDR1 KGHSH and CDR2 LQKENI come from the germline V gene. This CDR3 is built from 20 residues. The CDR3 DNA sequence: TGTGCCAGCTCACGAAAGGAAGCGGGACAGGGGGTGGATAGCAATCAGCCCCAGCATTTT. This gives the protein CASSRKEAGQGVDSNQPQHF.

Points on this clone: One end of the junction does not line up with germline, which may come from a read error. J is TRBJ2-5 and V is TRBV18; unclear D gene. Germline V CDR1 and CDR2: KGHSH, LQKENI. The CDR3 loop spans 15 amino acids. The CDR3 loop is CASSPPGKSQETQYF. DNA for the CDR3: TGTGCCAGCTCACCACCAGGCAAATCCCAAGAGACTCAGTACTTC.

V gene TRBV6-5 combines with J gene TRBJ1-2; possible D gene TRBD1, 6 bases. Trimming removed 6 bases from V and 8 bases from J, with 19 bases in between. The length of the CDR3 is 14 residues. The germline V gene has CDR1 MNHEY and CDR2 SVGAGI. CDR3 sequence reads: CASSPQGMAYGYTF. The CDR3 DNA sequence: TGTGCCAGCAGCCCGCAGGGGATGGCGTACGGCTACACCTTC.

The chain has TRBV4-2 and TRBJ2-2; 7 nucleotides line up with TRBD1. The CDR3 totals 14 residues. CDR1 and CDR2 from the germline V gene are LGHNA and YNFKEQ. After removal of 4 bases from V and 4 bases from J, the junction contained 3 bases not matched to a gene. CDR3 in amino acids: CASSRQGSTGELFF. Here the CDR3 DNA reads TGTGCCAGCAGCCGACAGGGAAGCACCGGGGAGCTGTTTTTT.

J is TRBJ2-1 and V is TRBV5-1, with D perhaps TRBD1 (6 bases). The germline CDR1 and CDR2 sequences are SGHRS and YFSETQ. The CDR3 totals 15 residues. V was clipped by 3 bases and J by 0 bases, with 10 bases between them. Here the CDR3 reads CASSSGQNSYNEQFF. The CDR3 nucleotides read TGCGCCAGCAGCTCTGGACAGAACTCCTACAATGAGCAGTTCTTC.

This clone has a handful of counts. The rearrangement uses TRBV7-2 and TRBJ1-4, with TRBD1 matching 9 bases. The CDR3 consists of 15 residues. J was trimmed by 6 bases and V by 4 bases; bases with no gene match: 6. Per the germline V gene, CDR1 is SGHTA and CDR2 is FQGNSA. CDR3 DNA sequence: TGTGCCAGCAGCTCCCAGACAGGGGGTCATGAAAAACTGTTTTTT. Protein sequence: CASSSQTGGHEKLFF.

This clone has only one observation. V gene TRBV19 combines with J gene TRBJ2-1; a weak D match, TRBD2 (7 bases). Germline V gene lookup returns CDR1 LNHDA and CDR2 SQIVND (reference sequence). The germline V and J ends were trimmed by 3 bases and 7 bases, with 19 bases remaining between them. The CDR3 is 16 residues long. The CDR3 is CASSMLRGGGTNEQFF. The CDR3 DNA reads as TGTGCCAGTAGTATGCTGCGGGGAGGGGGTACAAATGAGCAGTTCTTC.

This clone was recorded once. The chain joins TRBV5-1 to TRBJ2-5, with D perhaps matching TRBD2 (6 bases). Trimming removed 5 bases at V and 4 bases at J, with 9 bases between. The CDR3 runs 12 residues. Germline V gene data show CDR1 as SGHRS and CDR2 as YFSETQ. The DNA for the CDR3 is TGCGCCAGCAGGGGAGGCTCAGAGACCCAGTACTTC. It translates to CASRGGSETQYF.

The V call is TRBV18, the J call TRBJ2-7, with D hard to call. CDR3 length: 16 residues. Germline V gene sequence: CDR1 KGHSH, CDR2 LQKENI. V was clipped by 1 base and J by 0 bases, with 13 bases between them. CDR3 sequence: CASSPRSRTFSYEQYF. In DNA form, the CDR3 reads TGTGCCAGCTCACCACGGTCTCGGACGTTCTCCTACGAGCAGTACTTC.

The V call is TRBV2, the J call TRBJ2-5, with D unclear. The CDR3 is 11 amino acids. Germline lookup yields CDR1 SNHLY and CDR2 FYNNEI. V was trimmed by 5 bases and J by 4 bases, leaving 5 bases between them. Here the CDR3 DNA reads TGTGCCAGCAGTTCCCTAGAGACCCAGTACTTC. This translates into CASSSLETQYF. Drawing the rest from reference TRBV2 and TRBJ2-5, the complete variable domain is EPEVTQTPSHQVTQMGQEVILRCVPISNHLYFYWYRQILGQKVEFLVSFYNNEISEKSEIFDDQFSVERPDGSNFTLKIRSTKLEDSAMYFCASSSLETQYFGPGTRLLVL.

V is TRBV11-2 and J is TRBJ2-7, with no clear D. Germline V lookup: CDR1 SGHAT, CDR2 FQNNGV. V was trimmed by 3 bases and J by 2 bases, leaving 11 bases between them. There are 14 residues in the CDR3. CDR3 nucleotides: TGTGCCAGCAGCTTCATCGGTGGAACCTACGAGCAGTACTTC. This encodes CASSFIGGTYEQYF.

The chain combines TRBV27 with TRBJ1-2; 7 bases line up with TRBD1. Losses at the gene ends were 6 bases for V and 8 bases for J; bases not matched to a gene: 9. Germline V gives CDR1 MNHEY, CDR2 SMNVEV (reference sequence). This CDR3 has 13 residues. This CDR3 reads CASRFDRARGYTF. The CDR3 nucleotides read TGTGCCAGCAGATTTGACAGGGCCCGGGGCTACACCTTC.

This clone occurred a few times. J is TRBJ2-4 and V is TRBV18; the match to TRBD1 covers 10 bases. Germline CDR1 KGHSH, CDR2 LQKENI. V dropped 3 bases and J dropped 5; count of bases not matched to a gene: 7. CDR3 length equals 16 residues. CDR3: CASSPYTGTGENIQYF. CDR3 sequence (DNA): TGTGCCAGCTCACCTTACACCGGGACAGGGGAAAACATTCAGTACTTC.

The J gene is TRBJ2-1, the V gene TRBV6-5, with 7 bases identical to TRBD1. The J segment lost 8 bases and the V segment lost 4 bases, leaving 5 bases of the junction unmatched. The CDR3 length is 13 residues. The germline CDR1 and CDR2 sequences are MNHEY and SVGAGI. CDR3 nucleotides: TGTGCCAGCAGTTCGACAGGGTCCTATGAGCAGTTCTTC. Its protein product is CASSSTGSYEQFF.

The V gene is TRBV29-1, the J gene TRBJ1-1, with no clear D. The CDR3 length is 13 residues. Germline CDR1 is SQVTM and CDR2 is ANQGSEA. Between the trimmed V and J ends, which lost 6 bases and 1 base, there was a span of 12 bases. Here the CDR3 reads CSVNNFANTEAFF. As DNA, the CDR3 is TGCAGCGTCAATAACTTCGCGAACACTGAAGCTTTCTTT.

The chain employs TRBV5-4 and TRBJ2-7, with D perhaps TRBD2 (6 bases). CDR1 and CDR2 from the germline V gene are SGHNT and YYREEE (reference sequence). Trimming took off 6 bases at V and 7 bases at J, with 14 bases between the two ends. This CDR3 is built from 12 residues. DNA for the CDR3: TGTGCCAGCAAAATGCATGGGGGGGAGCAGTACTTC. Its protein product is CASKMHGGEQYF. Using reference TRBV5-4 and TRBJ2-7 for the parts outside the CDR3, the full variable domain is ETGVTQSPTHLIKTRGQQVTLRCSSQSGHNTVSWYQQALGQGPQFIFQYYREEENGRGNFPPRFSGLQFPNYSSELNVNALELDDSALYLCASKMHGGEQYFGPGTRLTVT.

The chain joins TRBV28 to TRBJ2-7, with D unclear. Per the germline V gene, CDR1 is MDHEN and CDR2 is SYDVKM. The V end lost 5 bases, the J end lost 9 bases, and 11 bases lay between the germline ends. The CDR3 extends over 11 amino acids. The chain's CDR3 is CASSGVLGQYF. In DNA form, the CDR3 reads TGTGCCAGCAGTGGGGTTTTGGGGCAGTACTTC.

This chain connects TRBV19 to TRBJ1-2, with 9 bases that match TRBD1. Germline V CDR1 and CDR2: LNHDA, SQIVND (reference sequence). The CDR3 runs 13 residues. Germline trimming cut 8 bases from V and 4 bases from J; bases unmatched to any gene: 5. CDR3 amino acids: CASWDREGYGYTF. CDR3 nucleotide sequence: TGTGCCAGTTGGGACAGGGAGGGCTATGGCTACACCTTC.

The chain has TRBV7-6 and TRBJ2-3, with 12 bases matching TRBD2. From germline, CDR1 is SGHVS and CDR2 FNYEAQ. V lost 5 bases, J lost 1 base, and 10 bases stayed unmatched. The CDR3 has 18 residues. The CDR3 sequence is CASSPWLAGGPGTDTQYF. CDR3 sequence (DNA): TGTGCCAGCAGCCCATGGCTAGCGGGAGGGCCAGGCACAGATACGCAGTATTTT.

This chain uses TRBV27 with TRBJ2-7; tentative D call: TRBD2 (5 bases). The CDR3 spans 14 residues. Germline V gene data show CDR1 as MNHEY and CDR2 as SMNVEV (reference sequence). V lost 4 bases and J lost 7, with 17 bases in between. The CDR3 here is CASSYVPGSGEQYF. In DNA form, the CDR3 reads TGTGCCAGCAGTTACGTCCCGGGGTCGGGGGAGCAGTACTTC.

This rearrangement joins TRBV7-9 to TRBJ2-2; D is perhaps TRBD1 (5 bases). The CDR3 covers 14 residues. The V end lost 8 bases, the J end lost 1 base, and 11 bases lay between the germline ends. Germline V gene lookup returns CDR1 SEHNR and CDR2 FQNEAQ (reference sequence). CDR3 protein: CASVLGLNTGELFF. In DNA form, the CDR3 reads TGTGCCAGCGTCCTGGGGCTGAACACCGGGGAGCTGTTTTTT.

This clone was picked up one time. The J gene is TRBJ2-7, the V gene TRBV6-5; D not resolved. CDR1 and CDR2 (germline): MNHEY, SVGAGI. Trimming removed 0 bases from V and 2 bases from J, with 11 bases in between. There are 15 residues in the CDR3. The CDR3 DNA follows: TGTGCCAGCAGTTACTCGCGAGTTGGGGCCTACGAGCAGTACTTC. It yields the protein CASSYSRVGAYEQYF.

This clone turned up a few times. This rearrangement joins TRBV19 to TRBJ1-1; D gene uncertain. Trimming left V 3 bases short and J 1 base short, with 6 bases between. CDR1 is LNHDA and CDR2 is SQIVND in the germline V gene (reference sequence). This CDR3 is 13 amino acids long. CDR3 sequence: CASSMRENTEAFF. CDR3 nucleotide sequence: TGTGCCAGTAGTATGAGAGAGAACACTGAAGCTTTCTTT.

The rearrangement joins TRBV28 to TRBJ2-3; 8 nucleotides agree with TRBD1. Germline V gene sequence: CDR1 MDHEN, CDR2 SYDVKM. With V trimmed by 8 bases and J by 0 bases, 16 bases remained unmatched. There are 18 residues in the CDR3. The CDR3 here is CASLPGTGWTTSTDTQYF. The CDR3 DNA reads as TGTGCCAGCTTACCCGGGACAGGATGGACTACGAGCACAGATACGCAGTATTTT.

This clone was seen only a few times. At one boundary the junction diverges from the germline segment, which might be a read error. The gene calls are TRBV20-1 and TRBJ2-7; D is unclear. CDR1 and CDR2 from the germline V gene are DFQATT and SNEGSKA (reference sequence). The CDR3 extends over 11 amino acids. For the CDR3, the DNA is TGCAGTGCTAGAGATCGTGGGATGGTGCACTTC. Amino acid sequence: CSARDRGMVHF.

The CDR3 here is CASSLAPGQNTEAFF. CDR3 coding DNA: TGTGCCAGCAGCTTAGCCCCCGGACAGAACACTGAAGCTTTCTTT. The chain carries TRBV11-2 and TRBJ1-1; D is perhaps TRBD1 (5 bases). Germline-derived CDR1 and CDR2 are SGHAT and FQNNGV. Trimming took 1 base from V and 1 from J, leaving 10 bases between them. This CDR3 has 15 amino acids.

Only one count was recorded for this clone. The chain recombines TRBV7-7 with TRBJ2-1; 8 positions agree with TRBD2. V lost 4 bases and J lost 10; bases outside the gene matches: 9. The CDR3 sequence is 14 residues long. CDR1 SSHAT and CDR2 FNYEAQ come from the germline V gene (reference sequence). CDR3 in amino acids: CASSSERESSEQFF. The CDR3 nucleotides read TGTGCCAGCAGCTCCGAGCGGGAGAGTTCCGAGCAGTTCTTC.